This T cell receptor (beta chain) emerged from a study of T cells in Graves' hyperthyroidism and ophthalmopathy. With regard to this clonotype: Its cognate antigen is unknown.

Amplified TCR beta CDR3 regions derived from RNA transcripts. With the HTBI primer set, the TCR CDR3 went through a first round of RT-PCR. Each CDR3 protein gets one entry after TCRdb re-called the multiplex PCR reads with MiXCR. The sample lists 300,000 or so distinct CDR3 sequences; about 20% were seen once. The CDR3 consists of 13 residues. Trimming shortened V by 4 bases and J by 3 bases, and 9 bases separated the two germline ends. Germline V gene sequence: CDR1 MGHRA, CDR2 YSYEKL. Study-level findings and limits: Separation of ophthalmopathy from stable hyperthyroidism was achieved by a 13 V-J model.

Sequenced: blood. This receptor was taken from a woman in her fifties or sixties with Graves' hyperthyroidism. The chain couples TRBV4-1 to TRBJ2-5, with D tentatively TRBD1 (6 bases). The CDR3 region is CASSRQVEETQYF. DNA for the CDR3: TGCGCCAGCAGCCGACAGGTGGAAGAGACCCAGTACTTC.